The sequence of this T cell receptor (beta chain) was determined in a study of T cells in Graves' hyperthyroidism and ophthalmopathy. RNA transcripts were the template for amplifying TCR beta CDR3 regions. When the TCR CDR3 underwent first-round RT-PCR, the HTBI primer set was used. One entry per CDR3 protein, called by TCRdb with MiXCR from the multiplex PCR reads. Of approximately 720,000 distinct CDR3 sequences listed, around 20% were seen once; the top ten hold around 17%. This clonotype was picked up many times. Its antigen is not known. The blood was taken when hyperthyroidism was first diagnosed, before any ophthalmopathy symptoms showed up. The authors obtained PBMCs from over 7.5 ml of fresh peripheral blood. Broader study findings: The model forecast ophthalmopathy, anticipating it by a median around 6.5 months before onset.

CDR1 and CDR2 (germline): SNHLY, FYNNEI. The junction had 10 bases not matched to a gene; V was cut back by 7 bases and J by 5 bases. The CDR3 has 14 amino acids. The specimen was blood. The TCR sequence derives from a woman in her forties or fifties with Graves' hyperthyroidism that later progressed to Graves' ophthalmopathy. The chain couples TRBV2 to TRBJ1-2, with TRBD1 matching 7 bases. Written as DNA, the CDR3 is TGTGCCAGCAATCCACAGGGGCCGGGGTATGGCTACACCTTC. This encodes CASNPQGPGYGYTF.